This TCR beta chain was captured in a study of T cell repertoires in cytomegalovirus infection. In the study overall: Public TCR beta signatures indicated both CMV infection and matching HLA type.

This clonotype was seen at least ten times. Its cognate antigen is unknown. There are 14 residues in the CDR3. J lost 7 bases, V lost 6 bases, and 6 bases had no gene match. The germline gives CDR1 MNHEY, CDR2 SMNVEV (reference sequence). Study conclusions and caveats: What dominated the ex vivo response were HLA-C-restricted CMV-specific TCR beta clonotypes. Individuals carrying CMV plus the relevant HLA were identified by cumulative frequency of public TCR beta families.

Each CDR3 protein is one row after TCRdb ran MiXCR on the reads. This sample has 450,000 to 600,000 distinct CDR3 sequences, with around 10% found just once. The V gene is TRBV27, the J gene TRBJ1-1; 12 bases fit TRBD1. The sample was PBMCs. The TCR comes from a human donor in good health (CMV status not recorded). Some clones in this sample may be carry-over from other donors' samples. The CDR3, as DNA: TGTGCCAGCAGCGGGGGACAGGGGGCTAGTGAAGCTTTCTTT. Amino acid sequence: CASSGGQGASEAFF.